The TCR beta chain described here comes from a study of graft-versus-host responses after intestinal transplantation (dated by TCRdb to the early 2020s). In the study overall: The transplants that recipients received were multivisceral, liver-intestinal, or isolated intestinal. Anti-thymocyte globulin induction was given to all recipients, followed by maintenance tacrolimus and steroids for approximately three years. Bulk TCR-beta CDR3 sequencing was used to track graft-versus-host and host-versus-graft alloreactive T cell clones in the graft, circulation and bone marrow after intestinal transplantation. To identify alloreactive clones, pre-transplant mixed lymphocyte reaction products were sequenced and then compared with unstimulated pre-transplant donor and recipient T cells. The cohort enrolled roughly 25 intestinal transplant recipients including one retransplant, and a few patients lacking pretransplant specimens were excluded. Donor T cell macrochimerism was defined as a peak of at least 4% donor T cells among recipient peripheral blood mononuclear cells. Instead of going to the commercial service, samples from a few later patients were sequenced in-house on an Illumina MiSeq and processed with MiXCR.

Results the study describes overall, beyond this receptor: Early after transplant, peak levels of circulating GvH clones were associated with declines in HvG clones. High GvH to HvG T cell clonal ratios were observed in the allografts of patients with donor T cell macrochimerism. GvH clones turned up in recipient bone marrow, with some appearing earlier in ileal mucosa or blood, a pattern consistent with an intestinal mucosal origin. The conclusions were limited by the relatively low number and heterogeneity of the intestinal transplant patients.

Comments on this clone: The specificity of this receptor is unknown. No base-level quality is on record; no much larger clone is a single base apart.

Including the terminal cysteine and phenylalanine, the CDR3 comprises 16 residues. Only the CDR3 DNA is retained, 48 bases long and in frame from the first base. CDR1 and CDR2 are read off the germline V gene as SQVTM and ANQGSEA. V is clipped by 3 bases and J by 4 bases, and the sequence between their germline boundaries is 18 bases long. The sample's time point label is to be understood as: cells obtained before transplantation from donor or recipient. CD3+CD4+ and CD3+CD8+ populations were FACS-sorted from unstimulated pre-transplant donor and recipient cells taken from spleen or lymph nodes. Receptor amplification or capture employed the immunoSEQ multiplex PCR assay. For most patients, genomic DNA was isolated with the Qiagen DNeasy Blood and Tissue Kit and sent frozen to Adaptive Biotechnologies for TCR sequencing. For most patients, genomic DNA was subjected to high-throughput TCR-beta CDR3 sequencing by Adaptive Biotechnologies. The published analysis was carried out like this. Adaptive's ImmunoSEQ software was the source of the TCR sequencing data for 15 to 20 patients, while a few other patients were processed with MiXCR and VDJtools. To correct CD4 versus CD8 sorting errors, any sequence found in both subsets at a frequency ratio below 5:1 was removed. CDR3 nucleotide sequences shared between donor and recipient were removed because their origin could not be assigned. To count as alloreactive, a clone needed at least 2-fold expansion over unstimulated cells and a minimum CFSE-low frequency of 0.002% (template counts) or 0.001% (read counts). Clones were considered mappable if detected in sequenced pre-transplant spleen, lymph node, or MLR CFSE-low populations of the donor or recipient. Cumulative frequency of alloreactive clones was calculated as a percentage of all sequences weighted by copy number. In TCRdb, the immuneACCESS table is reduced to in-frame sequences with V and J assigned. These tables do not hold every clone; where another copy was compared, an unresolved V gene accounts for under half, and the others remain unexplained. That table is the source of V, J and clone size, and D and trimming were worked out from the DNA. Present in this sample are some 85,000 clones, just under 95% of which were seen just once. The top ten hold more than 0.35% of the sample.

The material was unstimulated CD8+ T cells sorted from spleen or lymph node cells, obtained before transplant. The sequence was obtained from a human donor who was the organ donor for an intestinal transplant. The chain is encoded by TRBV29-1 joined to TRBJ2-2; the D gene is perhaps TRBD2, from 6 matching bases. The bases read TGCAGCGTTGATAGTCCGACTAGGGCTGGCACCGGGGAGCTGTTTTTT. Protein translation: CSVDSPTRAGTGELFF.